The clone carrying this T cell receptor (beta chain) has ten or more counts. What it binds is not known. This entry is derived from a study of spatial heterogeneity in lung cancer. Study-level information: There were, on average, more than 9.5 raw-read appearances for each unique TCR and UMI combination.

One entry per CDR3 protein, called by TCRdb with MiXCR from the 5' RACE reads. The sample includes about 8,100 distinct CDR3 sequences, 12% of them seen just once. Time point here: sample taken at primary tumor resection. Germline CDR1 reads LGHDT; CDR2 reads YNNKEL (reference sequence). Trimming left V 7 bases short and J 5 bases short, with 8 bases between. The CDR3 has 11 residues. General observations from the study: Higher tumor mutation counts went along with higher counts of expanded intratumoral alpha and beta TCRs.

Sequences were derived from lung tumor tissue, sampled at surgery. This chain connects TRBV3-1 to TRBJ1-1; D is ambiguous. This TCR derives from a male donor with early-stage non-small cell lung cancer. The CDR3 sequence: CASKGGTEAFF. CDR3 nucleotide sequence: TGTGCCAGCAAGGGAGGAACTGAAGCTTTCTTT.